This T cell receptor beta chain was found in a study of neoadjuvant anti-PD-1 for oral cavity cancer. Some clones are missing from TCRdb's copy, which holds only in-frame ones; the method was immunoSEQ multiplex PCR. In the table there are fewer than 15,000 clones, around 74% of which are singletons. The CDR3 is 15 residues long. Germline V gene data show CDR1 as MDHEN and CDR2 as SYDVKM. Unmatched junction bases numbered 9, after V lost 5 bases and J lost 5 bases. This sample's time point: after neoadjuvant nivolumab, at surgical resection. Cohort: HPV-negative, locally advanced oral cavity squamous cell carcinoma patients. No culture or expansion preceded analysis of these blood cells.

The rearrangement uses TRBV28 and TRBJ1-5; TRBD1 aligns across 7 bases. This specimen was PBMCs, taken after nivolumab (anti-PD-1) treatment. The sequence was collected from a person between 35 and 79 years old with oral cavity squamous cell carcinoma. CDR3 sequence reads: CASSPRQGVHQPQHF. The CDR3 DNA reads as TGTGCCAGCAGTCCTCGACAGGGTGTGCATCAGCCCCAGCATTTT.